Listed below are T cell receptor beta chains from one sample, sequenced in a study of blood T cell repertoires in COVID-19. Data came from immunoSEQ multiplex PCR; TCRdb stores just in-frame clones and leaves some out. The table lists about 300,000 clones, 85% to 90% of them singletons, with about 4% in the top ten. Sequenced input: PBMCs or T cells enriched from blood (not recorded which). The receptor set was obtained from a man in his thirties or forties who had recovered from COVID-19. Each CDR3 is given with its conserved first and last residue. Each record gives: D gene, clone size, J gene, V gene, CDR3 protein, CDR3 DNA. The D gene is left open where the match is weak. Rows may omit the clone size; those that give it use once, few, many or a size class.

d_call: NA; clone_size: few; j_call: TRBJ1-5; v_call: TRBV29-1; cdr3_aa: CSVRGTNGNQPQHF; cdr3_nt: TGCAGCGTTAGGGGGACAAATGGAAATCAGCCCCAGCATTTT
d_call: NA; clone_size: once; j_call: TRBJ2-1; v_call: TRBV5-6; cdr3_aa: CAVATRGASYNEQFF; cdr3_nt: TGTGCCGTCGCGACCCGGGGGGCCTCCTACAATGAGCAGTTCTTC
d_call: NA; clone_size: NA; j_call: TRBJ2-3; v_call: TRBV7-2; cdr3_aa: CASSGGLGGDTQYF; cdr3_nt: TGTGCCAGCAGCGGAGGACTAGGGGGAGATACGCAGTATTTT
d_call: TRBD2; clone_size: few; j_call: TRBJ2-7; v_call: TRBV27; cdr3_aa: CASSSGTSGVYEQYF; cdr3_nt: TGTGCCAGCAGTTCTGGGACTAGCGGGGTCTACGAGCAGTACTTC
d_call: NA; clone_size: NA; j_call: TRBJ1-5; v_call: TRBV19; cdr3_aa: CASSPNGWQGGHF; cdr3_nt: TGTGCCAGTAGTCCAAATGGGTGGCAGGGAGGGCATTTT
d_call: TRBD1; clone_size: once; j_call: TRBJ1-2; v_call: TRBV14; cdr3_aa: CASSPGQGAGGYTF; cdr3_nt: TGTGCCAGCAGCCCGGGACAGGGGGCAGGAGGCTACACCTTC
d_call: NA; clone_size: NA; j_call: TRBJ2-7; v_call: TRBV18; cdr3_aa: CASSPSSPGDEQYF; cdr3_nt: TGTGCCAGCTCACCTTCAAGTCCGGGGGACGAGCAGTACTTC
d_call: TRBD2; clone_size: NA; j_call: TRBJ2-7; v_call: TRBV27; cdr3_aa: CASSSPSGLADSYEQYF; cdr3_nt: TGTGCCAGCAGCTCCCCCTCCGGACTAGCGGACTCCTACGAGCAGTACTTC
d_call: NA; clone_size: NA; j_call: TRBJ1-2; v_call: TRBV18; cdr3_aa: CASSPVLGPGGYTF; cdr3_nt: TGTGCCAGCTCACCGGTTCTCGGTCCCGGTGGCTACACCTTC
d_call: NA; clone_size: NA; j_call: TRBJ1-2; v_call: TRBV5-5; cdr3_aa: CASSLGGISYGYTF; cdr3_nt: TGTGCCAGCAGCTTGGGCGGGATTTCCTATGGCTACACCTTC
d_call: NA; clone_size: NA; j_call: TRBJ1-4; v_call: TRBV5-1; cdr3_aa: CASSLEMGAGEKLFF; cdr3_nt: TGCGCCAGCAGCTTGGAAATGGGGGCAGGAGAAAAACTGTTTTTT
d_call: TRBD1; clone_size: NA; j_call: TRBJ1-4; v_call: TRBV6-5; cdr3_aa: CASTNRQGGGKLFF; cdr3_nt: TGTGCCAGCACCAACCGACAGGGCGGCGGAAAACTGTTTTTT
d_call: NA; clone_size: few; j_call: TRBJ2-2; v_call: TRBV5-1; cdr3_aa: CASTGLDRELFF; cdr3_nt: TGCGCCAGCACAGGGTTGGACAGGGAGCTGTTTTTT
d_call: NA; clone_size: few; j_call: TRBJ1-1; v_call: TRBV18; cdr3_aa: CASFQGRGDGTEAFF; cdr3_nt: TGTGCCAGCTTCCAGGGGAGGGGCGATGGGACTGAAGCTTTCTTT
d_call: TRBD1; clone_size: NA; j_call: TRBJ1-1; v_call: TRBV12-3/TRBV12-4; cdr3_aa: CASSKTGGAEAFF; cdr3_nt: TGTGCCAGCAGCAAAACAGGGGGCGCGGAAGCTTTCTTT
d_call: TRBD1; clone_size: NA; j_call: TRBJ2-7; v_call: TRBV11-2; cdr3_aa: CASSLDLQGWYEQYF; cdr3_nt: TGTGCCAGCAGCTTAGACTTACAGGGGTGGTACGAGCAGTACTTC
d_call: NA; clone_size: NA; j_call: TRBJ2-2; v_call: TRBV11-3; cdr3_aa: CASSVRGYTGELFF; cdr3_nt: TGTGCCAGCAGCGTCCGGGGTTACACCGGGGAGCTGTTTTTT
d_call: NA; clone_size: NA; j_call: TRBJ1-2; v_call: TRBV5-4; cdr3_aa: CASSLGRQAMAYGYTF; cdr3_nt: TGTGCCAGCAGCTTGGGACGTCAGGCCATGGCCTATGGCTACACCTTC
d_call: NA; clone_size: NA; j_call: TRBJ2-7; v_call: TRBV5-1; cdr3_aa: CASSLTGKTGEQYF; cdr3_nt: TGCGCCAGCAGCTTGACAGGGAAGACCGGCGAGCAGTACTTC
d_call: NA; clone_size: NA; j_call: TRBJ1-4; v_call: TRBV4-1; cdr3_aa: CASSQLLNEGDNEKLFF; cdr3_nt: TGCGCCAGCAGCCAATTATTGAACGAAGGGGATAATGAAAAACTGTTTTTT
d_call: NA; clone_size: NA; j_call: TRBJ1-6; v_call: TRBV18; cdr3_aa: CASSPPGGSPLHF; cdr3_nt: TGTGCCAGCTCACCACCGGGAGGTTCACCCCTCCACTTT
d_call: NA; clone_size: NA; j_call: TRBJ2-1; v_call: TRBV14; cdr3_aa: CASSPRVPEQFF; cdr3_nt: TGTGCCAGCAGCCCCAGGGTACCCGAGCAGTTCTTC
d_call: TRBD1; clone_size: NA; j_call: TRBJ2-5; v_call: TRBV5-4; cdr3_aa: CASSSGQGRGQETQYF; cdr3_nt: TGTGCCAGCAGCTCCGGACAGGGGCGAGGGCAAGAGACCCAGTACTTC
d_call: NA; clone_size: NA; j_call: TRBJ1-6; v_call: TRBV3-1/TRBV3-2; cdr3_aa: CASSQVGQGTNNSPLHF; cdr3_nt: TGTGCCAGCAGCCAAGTAGGGCAGGGTACTAATAATTCACCCCTCCACTTT
d_call: TRBD1; clone_size: NA; j_call: TRBJ2-7; v_call: TRBV5-1; cdr3_aa: CASSLARGTGLYEQYF; cdr3_nt: TGCGCCAGCAGCCTGGCCCGGGGGACAGGGTTGTACGAGCAGTACTTC
d_call: TRBD1; clone_size: NA; j_call: TRBJ1-5; v_call: TRBV6-1; cdr3_aa: CASSGRQGLVYSNQPQHF; cdr3_nt: TGTGCCAGCAGTGGAAGACAGGGGTTGGTTTATAGCAATCAGCCCCAGCATTTT
d_call: NA; clone_size: NA; j_call: TRBJ1-4; v_call: TRBV3-1/TRBV3-2; cdr3_aa: CASSDYGPNEKLFF; cdr3_nt: TGTGCCAGCAGCGACTATGGGCCTAATGAAAAACTGTTTTTT
d_call: NA; clone_size: NA; j_call: TRBJ2-7; v_call: TRBV19; cdr3_aa: CASTPDRTHYEQYF; cdr3_nt: TGTGCCAGTACGCCTGACAGGACTCACTACGAGCAGTACTTC
d_call: TRBD2; clone_size: NA; j_call: TRBJ2-1; v_call: TRBV5-5; cdr3_aa: CASARGAETYNEQFF; cdr3_nt: TGTGCCAGCGCGCGGGGGGCCGAGACCTACAATGAGCAGTTCTTC
d_call: NA; clone_size: NA; j_call: TRBJ1-5; v_call: TRBV5-1; cdr3_aa: CASSWGEGQPQHF; cdr3_nt: TGCGCCAGCAGTTGGGGAGAGGGCCAGCCCCAGCATTTT
d_call: NA; clone_size: once; j_call: TRBJ1-1; v_call: TRBV7-9; cdr3_aa: CASSFGGGTEAFF; cdr3_nt: TGTGCCAGCAGCTTTGGGGGAGGGACTGAAGCTTTCTTT
d_call: TRBD2; clone_size: NA; j_call: TRBJ2-7; v_call: TRBV11-3; cdr3_aa: CASSPGGWSYEQYF; cdr3_nt: TGTGCCAGCAGCCCCGGGGGGTGGTCCTACGAGCAGTACTTC
d_call: NA; clone_size: once; j_call: TRBJ1-2; v_call: TRBV6-5; cdr3_aa: CASSPSGGGYGYTF; cdr3_nt: TGTGCCAGCAGCCCCTCGGGAGGCGGCTATGGCTACACCTTC
d_call: TRBD2; clone_size: NA; j_call: TRBJ2-3; v_call: TRBV28; cdr3_aa: CASTRPAGGRGGQYF; cdr3_nt: TGTGCCAGCACCCGACCAGCGGGGGGCCGGGGGGGGCAGTATTTT
d_call: NA; clone_size: once; j_call: TRBJ1-2; v_call: TRBV29-1; cdr3_aa: CSVGRLGQPDYGYTF; cdr3_nt: TGCAGCGTTGGAAGGCTTGGACAGCCTGACTATGGCTACACCTTC
d_call: NA; clone_size: once; j_call: TRBJ1-2; v_call: TRBV29-1; cdr3_aa: CSVEDFGGGYTF; cdr3_nt: TGCAGCGTTGAAGACTTCGGCGGGGGCTACACCTTC
d_call: TRBD1; clone_size: once; j_call: TRBJ2-7; v_call: TRBV28; cdr3_aa: CASSIQGPQISYEQYF; cdr3_nt: TGTGCCAGCAGTATACAGGGGCCGCAAATAAGCTACGAGCAGTACTTC
d_call: TRBD2; clone_size: NA; j_call: TRBJ2-7; v_call: TRBV10-3; cdr3_aa: CAISNLPGLAYEQYF; cdr3_nt: TGTGCCATCAGTAATTTACCGGGACTAGCCTACGAGCAGTACTTC
d_call: TRBD2; clone_size: NA; j_call: TRBJ2-3; v_call: TRBV2; cdr3_aa: CASSEAPSGSTDTQYF; cdr3_nt: TGTGCCAGCAGTGAAGCGCCTAGCGGGAGCACAGATACGCAGTATTTT
d_call: NA; clone_size: NA; j_call: TRBJ1-2; v_call: TRBV9; cdr3_aa: CASSVAGQSYGYTF; cdr3_nt: TGTGCCAGCAGCGTAGCAGGTCAGAGCTATGGCTACACCTTC
d_call: TRBD2; clone_size: NA; j_call: TRBJ2-1; v_call: TRBV5-6; cdr3_aa: CASSLAGRDNEQFF; cdr3_nt: TGTGCCAGCAGCTTAGCGGGAAGGGACAATGAGCAGTTCTTC
d_call: NA; clone_size: NA; j_call: TRBJ2-3; v_call: TRBV5-6; cdr3_aa: CASSLAPSADTQYF; cdr3_nt: TGTGCCAGCAGCTTGGCCCCTAGCGCTGATACGCAGTATTTT
d_call: NA; clone_size: NA; j_call: TRBJ2-7; v_call: TRBV7-2; cdr3_aa: CASSLASDSTYEQYF; cdr3_nt: TGTGCCAGCAGCTTAGCGAGCGACAGCACCTACGAGCAGTACTTC
d_call: TRBD2; clone_size: NA; j_call: TRBJ2-1; v_call: TRBV11-2; cdr3_aa: CASSPYGTSANEQFF; cdr3_nt: TGTGCCAGCAGCCCCTACGGGACTAGCGCGAATGAGCAGTTCTTC
d_call: NA; clone_size: NA; j_call: TRBJ1-1; v_call: TRBV2; cdr3_aa: CASSPLGSQGTEAFF; cdr3_nt: TGTGCCAGCAGTCCGTTGGGTTCACAGGGCACTGAAGCTTTCTTT
d_call: TRBD1; clone_size: NA; j_call: TRBJ1-2; v_call: TRBV30; cdr3_aa: CAWSAAGTGGRRYTF; cdr3_nt: TGTGCCTGGAGCGCCGCCGGGACAGGGGGAAGGCGCTACACCTTC
d_call: NA; clone_size: NA; j_call: TRBJ1-1; v_call: TRBV21-1; cdr3_aa: CASMGGRGGRRNTEAFF; cdr3_nt: TGTGCCAGCATGGGGGGCAGAGGGGGCCGGAGGAACACTGAAGCTTTCTTT
d_call: NA; clone_size: NA; j_call: TRBJ1-1; v_call: TRBV11-2; cdr3_aa: CASSFHGRNTEAFF; cdr3_nt: TGTGCCAGCAGCTTCCACGGGAGGAACACTGAAGCTTTCTTT
d_call: TRBD1; clone_size: once; j_call: TRBJ2-5; v_call: TRBV11-2; cdr3_aa: CASSLGRGKETQYF; cdr3_nt: TGTGCCAGCAGCTTAGGCAGGGGGAAGGAGACCCAGTACTTC
d_call: NA; clone_size: NA; j_call: TRBJ2-7; v_call: TRBV7-9; cdr3_aa: CASSLPTQGGRYEQYF; cdr3_nt: TGTGCCAGCAGCTTACCCACCCAAGGGGGACGGTACGAGCAGTACTTC
d_call: NA; clone_size: few; j_call: TRBJ1-2; v_call: TRBV5-1; cdr3_aa: CASSNTGQPDGYTF; cdr3_nt: TGCGCCAGCAGTAACACCGGACAGCCAGATGGCTACACCTTC
d_call: NA; clone_size: NA; j_call: TRBJ1-3; v_call: TRBV5-5; cdr3_aa: CASSLTGSSGNTIYF; cdr3_nt: TGTGCCAGCAGCTTGACGGGTAGCTCTGGAAACACCATATATTTT